The present T cell receptor (beta chain) was sequenced within a study of long-term antiretroviral therapy in people with HIV (dated by TCRdb to between 2021 and 2022). Looking at the study overall: The earliest samples were collected about a decade before the 2015 WHO recommendation for immediate ART, when ART was typically delayed until CD4 counts fell. A retrospective serial study tested whether changes in peripheral blood TRB repertoire composition and diversity were associated with ART initiation and durable HIV suppression. A total of roughly 180 cryopreserved PBMC samples were contributed to the cohort by 30 adults with confirmed HIV infection, with samples collected serially over a mean of approximately six years (range 1-12). Eleven of the 30 participants with HIV were female. No cross-contamination during QIAcube processing was shown when test extractions of a monoclonal T-cell line were performed alongside 30 to 40 polyclonal samples. Study-wide conclusions, independent of this receptor: Expanded TRB clones identified before ART initiation dominated the repertoire across all time points, though the dominance fluctuated and decreased in many PLHIV after ART. A significant increase in TRB diversity was found to be associated with ART initiation, although TRB diversity was observed to remain significantly below that of transplant donor controls even after long-term ART. Since PBMC availability was limited, sequencing covered only the TCR beta chain, with no alpha chain pairing. Because pre-ART samples had limited cell numbers, unsorted PBMC were profiled rather than sorted CD4+ and CD8+ T cells. Inferences about post-ART repertoire changes are limited because no data were available on ART adherence, viral resistance or therapy changes. Compared with controls, HIV repertoires had narrower CDR3 length ranges, and the network structure pointed to an antigen-experienced repertoire that shifted only slightly toward naive after ART. The samples span the years 2004 to 2017, and the ART regimens used may be less effective than current regimens.

The immunoSEQ hsTCRB v3.0 assay was used at survey level resolution to sequence the TRB variable region. The targeted TRB sequencing depth was about 40,000-55,000 T-cell genomes per sample. An Illumina MiSeq with a v3 150-cycle kit was used to sequence the pooled TRB libraries. The study's own analysis went as follows. Repertoire analysis was performed in R inside a reproducible Nextflow workflow that covered QC, data transformation and analysis. Custom analyses were implemented in LymphoSeq2, an R package for AIRR-Seq data exploration. After excluding a handful of samples that yielded fewer than 5000 total TRB sequences, fewer than 200 HIV repertoires remained for analysis. Among the approximately 190 HIV repertoires that were kept, some 60 were collected before ART initiation and about 130 were collected after ART initiation. Each repertoire was downsampled to 5000 TRB nucleotide sequences, and summary statistics were averaged across 100 downsampling iterations. Only TRB sequences with CDR3 regions of at least seven amino acids were retained for analysis. Diversity was measured with a Shannon entropy-derived clonality score and the Gini coefficient. In the repertoire networks, any two of the top 5000 CDR3 amino acid sequences were connected whenever the two sequences differed by an edit distance of one. For TRB CDR3 amino acid sequences, antigen specificity groups and MHC restriction were predicted with GLIPH2. CDR3 amino acid sequences were matched against VDJdb and McPAS-TCR to flag known CMV, EBV, HIV or tissue antigen associations. Pre-ART, post-ART and control groups were compared with Wilcoxon signed-rank tests and Holm-Bonferroni correction. TCRdb holds this immuneACCESS table with in-frame rearrangements only. Some clones are missing; in checked studies, unresolved V genes explain under half, and the rest has no known cause. The D gene and trimming were derived from the DNA, and the V and J assignments and clone size from that table. For this sample the table gives under 20,000 clones, of which 80% were detected only once. Of the sample, roughly 4.7% falls within the top ten clones.

From the germline V gene (reference sequence), CDR1 is MNHEY and CDR2 is SMNVEV. CDR3 length: 16 amino acids, cysteine to phenylalanine. Only the CDR3 DNA is retained, 48 bases long and in frame from the first base. V is reduced by 6 bases and J by 6 bases, leaving a spacing of 24 bases between them. Inclusion was restricted to participants for whom at least one PBMC sample before ART initiation and at least two post-ART samples were available. All participants with HIV were treated in the United States of America. Before DNA extraction, cryopreserved samples of about 1-11 million PBMC were thawed and then washed. At the time of the earliest PBMC sample for each participant with HIV, ages ranged from about 23 to 60 years. Per participant, PBMC samples came from 1-4 timepoints prior to ART initiation and 2-8 timepoints following ART initiation, for a median of 7 samples. Serial HIV viral load, CD4+ T-cell count, ART history and demographic data were obtained for every participant. Genomic DNA was extracted from unsorted PBMC with a Qiagen kit on a QIAcube, processed in batches of 12 samples.

This clone was seen a handful of times. Its antigen remains unidentified. The input lacks base qualities; no much larger clone sits a single base away. The sequence is built from TRBV27 and TRBJ2-7, and perhaps TRBD2 as D gene, on 6 matching bases. The TCR originated in a man younger than 35 with HIV. Sequenced here: unsorted PBMCs, sampled 0.1 years before starting antiretroviral therapy. At the DNA level, the sequence is TGTGCCAGCAGACTTTGGGGGGTGAGGCTTAGCGCCGAGCAGTACTTC. It is translated as CASRLWGVRLSAEQYF.